These 22 T cell receptor beta chains share one sample of origin, sequenced in a study of blood T cell repertoires in COVID-19. Only in-frame clones appear in the TCRdb table, and some are missing; sequencing was by immunoSEQ multiplex PCR. Among around 240,000 clones, around 83% were seen once, and the ten largest hold 6% to 9.5%. The sample taken for sequencing was peripheral blood. The source is a woman between 50 and 59 years old with acute or convalescent COVID-19.

The rearrangement joins TRBV3-1 (or the pseudogene TRBV3-2) to TRBJ1-2; 7 bases are a match to TRBD1. The V gene's germline CDR1 is LGHDT and CDR2 YNNKEL (reference sequence). V lost 1 base, J lost 8 bases, and 1 base stayed unmatched. The CDR3 consists of 12 residues. CDR3 in amino acids: CASSQGGGGYTF. CDR3 in DNA: TGTGCCAGCAGCCAAGGAGGGGGCGGCTACACCTTC.

Details on this clone: Other DNA sequences in the sample encode the same CDR3. The chain couples TRBV2 to TRBJ2-1, with D perhaps matching TRBD1 (6 bases). The germline V gene has CDR1 SNHLY and CDR2 FYNNEI. The V end lost 6 bases, the J end lost 2 bases, and 8 bases lay between the germline ends. This CDR3 region has 13 residues. The CDR3 region is CASRNRAYNEQFF. The CDR3 DNA is TGTGCCAGCAGGAACAGGGCCTACAATGAGCAGTTCTTC.

This clone was seen once. The rearrangement links TRBV3-1 (or the pseudogene TRBV3-2) to TRBJ2-1, with TRBD2 matching 10 bases. This CDR3 contains 16 residues. Trimming took 1 base from V and 3 from J; bases not matched to a gene: 3. Germline-derived CDR1 and CDR2 are LGHDT and YNNKEL (reference sequence). The DNA for the CDR3 is TGTGCCAGCAGCCAAGGGACTAGCGGCCACTACAATGAGCAGTTCTTC. It translates to CASSQGTSGHYNEQFF.

The rearrangement links TRBV10-3 to TRBJ2-5; D gene ambiguous. The CDR3 length is 13 residues. CDR1 and CDR2 from the germline V gene are ENHRY and SYGVKD. V lost 4 bases and J lost 5, with 11 bases in between. This CDR3 reads CAISGGGRETQYF. The CDR3 DNA is TGTGCCATCAGTGGAGGTGGAAGGGAGACCCAGTACTTC.

The chain uses TRBV6-5 and TRBJ1-5; TRBD1 matches 8 bases. The CDR3 consists of 13 residues. J lost 6 bases, V lost 8 bases, and 6 bases had no gene match. The V gene's germline CDR1 is MNHEY and CDR2 SVGAGI. The CDR3 reads CASQQGEAQPQHF. In DNA, the CDR3 is TGTGCCAGCCAACAGGGGGAGGCTCAGCCCCAGCATTTT.

The chain combines TRBV3-1 (or the pseudogene TRBV3-2) with TRBJ1-2; D gene ambiguous. V dropped 1 base and J dropped 5 bases, with 17 bases sitting between them. The germline CDR1 and CDR2 sequences are LGHDT and YNNKEL (reference sequence). The CDR3 has 16 amino acids. CDR3 region: CASSQGPDPRRYGYTF. In nucleotides, the CDR3 is TGTGCCAGCAGCCAAGGTCCGGACCCGCGGAGGTATGGCTACACCTTC.

The chain has TRBV4-1 and TRBJ1-2; a possible D gene is TRBD1 (6 bases). This CDR3 is built from 14 residues. CDR1 MGHRA and CDR2 YSYEKL come from the germline V gene. Trimming pared 8 bases from V and 5 bases from J, leaving 18 bases between. DNA of the CDR3: TGCGCCAGCGGGCAGGGGCTGAGTGGGTATGGCTACACCTTC. As protein: CASGQGLSGYGYTF.

The chain links TRBV25-1 to TRBJ1-2; D unclear. Per germline, CDR1 MGHDK and CDR2 SYGVNS. This CDR3 is built from 14 residues. Trimming shortened V by 6 bases and J by 2 bases, and 13 bases separated the two germline ends. CDR3 amino acids: CASSHPSKNYGYTF. CDR3 nucleotides: TGTGCCAGCAGCCACCCGAGCAAAAACTATGGCTACACCTTC.

The CDR3 bases are TGTGCCAGCAGCCTAGATGGACAGATGAACACTGAAGCTTTCTTT. The encoded protein is CASSLDGQMNTEAFF. V gene TRBV19 combines with J gene TRBJ1-1; possible D gene TRBD1, 6 bases. CDR1 is LNHDA and CDR2 is SQIVND in the germline V gene (reference sequence). This CDR3 region has 15 residues. V gave up 9 bases and J gave up 0 bases, with 17 bases separating them.

V and J are TRBV5-6 and TRBJ2-5; 8 bases line up with TRBD1. Germline lookup yields CDR1 SGHDT and CDR2 YYEEEE. Germline trimming cut 4 bases from V and 4 bases from J; bases unmatched to any gene: 6. The CDR3 covers 14 residues. As DNA, the CDR3 is TGTGCCAGCAGCATCACAGGGGGTGGAGAGACCCAGTACTTC. Its translation: CASSITGGGETQYF.

This chain joins TRBV13 and TRBJ1-1; the D gene is possibly TRBD1 (6 bases). In germline, CDR1 is PRHDT, CDR2 FYEKMQ (reference sequence). The CDR3 is made up of 14 amino acids. V lost 6 bases, J lost 0 bases, and 11 bases lay in between. CDR3 nucleotide sequence: TGTGCCAGCAGTACAGGGAGAATGAACACTGAAGCTTTCTTT. This gives the protein CASSTGRMNTEAFF.

The chain links TRBV11-3 to TRBJ2-5, with 8 bases that match TRBD2. CDR1 is SGHNT and CDR2 is YENEEA in the germline V gene. The CDR3 extends over 15 amino acids. The V segment lost 1 base and the J segment 5 bases; nucleotides outside the gene matches: 6. Here the CDR3 reads CASSLAAGATETQYF. The CDR3 DNA reads as TGTGCCAGCAGCTTAGCAGCGGGGGCGACGGAGACCCAGTACTTC.

This sequence joins TRBV27 and TRBJ2-7; TRBD1 is a possible D gene (6 bases). The germline gives CDR1 MNHEY, CDR2 SMNVEV (reference sequence). The V and J ends lost 5 bases and 5 bases respectively, with 16 bases between them. The CDR3 covers 14 residues. CDR3 sequence reads: CASSPRTAQHEQYF. CDR3 nucleotide sequence: TGTGCCAGCAGTCCGCGGACAGCCCAGCACGAGCAGTACTTC.

This chain connects TRBV7-2 to TRBJ2-2; D call uncertain. The germline gives CDR1 SGHTA, CDR2 FQGNSA. The CDR3 covers 11 residues. V lost 7 bases to trimming and J lost 3 bases, with 3 bases between them. The CDR3 region is CASTYTGELFF. CDR3 nucleotides: TGTGCCAGCACCTACACCGGGGAGCTGTTTTTT.

This clone was seen a few times. V usage is TRBV27 and J usage is TRBJ1-6; unclear D gene. V was shortened by 6 bases and J by 3 bases, with 6 bases between the two germline ends. The CDR3 sequence is 13 residues long. Germline loops: CDR1 MNHEY, CDR2 SMNVEV (reference sequence). The CDR3 sequence is CASSQYYNSPLHF. CDR3 nucleotide sequence: TGTGCCAGCAGCCAGTACTATAATTCACCCCTCCACTTT.

The chain couples TRBV6-2 or TRBV6-3 to TRBJ2-1, with a weak D call TRBD1 (6 bases). Germline assignment: CDR1 MNHEY and CDR2 SVGEGT. V lost 2 bases, J lost 4 bases, and 15 bases lay in between. CDR3 length: 16 residues. The CDR3 spells CASSYKRGTLYNEQFF. The DNA for the CDR3 is TGTGCCAGCAGTTACAAAAGGGGGACGTTATACAATGAGCAGTTCTTC.

V is TRBV7-2 and J is TRBJ2-1; D possibly corresponds to TRBD2 (7 bases). The germline V and J ends were trimmed by 7 bases and 1 base, with 14 bases remaining between them. This CDR3 region has 15 residues. Germline-derived CDR1 and CDR2 are SGHTA and FQGNSA. DNA of the CDR3: TGTGCCAGCACCTCTGGGGGGGCATCCTACAATGAGCAGTTCTTC. It codes for CASTSGGASYNEQFF.

The chain combines TRBV27 with TRBJ2-5; TRBD1 agrees at 7 bases. Germline CDR1 and CDR2: MNHEY and SMNVEV (reference sequence). The CDR3 covers 15 residues. V lost 5 bases and J lost 6; bases outside the gene matches: 12. The CDR3 DNA sequence: TGTGCCAGCAGTCCACGGGCAGGGGGTATCAAGACCCAGTACTTC. This sequence encodes CASSPRAGGIKTQYF.

The J gene is TRBJ1-5, the V gene TRBV28; maybe TRBD1 (5 bases). Between the trimmed V and J ends, which lost 2 bases and 3 bases, there was a span of 11 bases. The germline CDR1 and CDR2 sequences are MDHEN and SYDVKM. This CDR3 comprises 15 residues. The CDR3 DNA follows: TGTGCCAGCAGTTTAGGAGGGGTTAACAATCAGCCCCAGCATTTT. Protein product: CASSLGGVNNQPQHF.

The chain joins TRBV9 to TRBJ2-7; TRBD1 might be the D (6 bases). CDR3 length: 13 amino acids. Trimming took off 6 bases at V and 6 bases at J, with 16 bases between the two ends. CDR1 and CDR2 from the germline V gene are SGDLS and YYNGEE. The CDR3 DNA reads TGTGCCAGCAATGCCCAGGGGAAAGGCGAGCAGTACTTC. Translating it yields CASNAQGKGEQYF.

CDR3 in DNA: TGTGCCAGCAGCCGTCCCCGGGAGAGCTCCTACAATGAGCAGTTCTTC. Its protein product is CASSRPRESSYNEQFF. V is TRBV7-9 and J is TRBJ2-1; possible D gene TRBD2, 6 bases. The CDR3 contains 16 residues. The V gene's germline CDR1 is SEHNR and CDR2 FQNEAQ (reference sequence). With 5 bases removed from V and 0 bases from J, the gap between germline ends came to 14 bases.

This chain connects TRBV5-1 to TRBJ2-1; 7 positions agree with TRBD1. Germline CDR1 SGHRS, CDR2 YFSETQ. With 2 bases clipped from V and 5 bases from J, the junction kept 10 bases outside the gene matches. The CDR3 is 16 amino acids. The CDR3 sequence: CASSFNVGQVHNEQFF. The CDR3 DNA follows: TGCGCCAGCAGCTTTAATGTTGGACAGGTGCACAATGAGCAGTTCTTC.